This TCR beta chain was identified in a study of response to subunit inactivated influenza vaccine. Study-wide results and limits: The authors suggested that few new T cells are recruited per seasonal influenza vaccination.

A single record per CDR3 protein comes from TCRdb applying MiXCR to the RT-PCR reads. The repertoire holds about 500,000 distinct CDR3 sequences, with 16% as singletons. As regards this clonotype: Its antigen remains unidentified.

This TCR came from a man aged 50 to 69 who received an inactivated influenza vaccine. The material sequenced was CD4+ T cells sorted from PBMCs, taken approximately 25 months after vaccination.

CDR3 in DNA: TGTGCCAGCAGCCTCACTAGCGGGGGGACTCCCACCTACGAGCAGTACTTC. Translation: CASSLTSGGTPTYEQYF. The V and J genes are TRBV11-2 and TRBJ2-7, with TRBD2 matching 12 bases. This CDR3 has 17 amino acids. Germline V gene sequence: CDR1 SGHAT, CDR2 FQNNGV. J was trimmed by 2 bases and V by 5 bases; bases with no gene match: 10.